Included here is one T cell receptor beta chain sequence, with context. Participants had their cohort set by participant-reported clinical history. This sample is drawn from a study of blood T cell repertoires in COVID-19. Across the whole study: Acute-phase and convalescent COVID-19 samples originated in the United States, Italy and Spain.

Sequenced by immunoSEQ multiplex PCR; TCRdb stores in-frame clones only, minus some. Of over 250,000 clones in the sample, roughly 86% were seen once. V trimming: 7 bases; J trimming: 4 bases; junction bases outside the gene matches: 9. CDR1 and CDR2 (germline): SGHTA, FQGTGA. The CDR3 is 17 amino acids. The specimen was PBMCs or T cells enriched from blood (not recorded which). The V and J genes are TRBV7-3 and TRBJ2-3; TRBD2 agrees at 15 bases. This clonotype was obtained from a young woman who had recovered from COVID-19. For the CDR3, the DNA is TGTGCCAGCACCCCCTCCGGACTAGCGGGAGGGCCAGATACGCAGTATTTT. Translated, it gives CASTPSGLAGGPDTQYF.